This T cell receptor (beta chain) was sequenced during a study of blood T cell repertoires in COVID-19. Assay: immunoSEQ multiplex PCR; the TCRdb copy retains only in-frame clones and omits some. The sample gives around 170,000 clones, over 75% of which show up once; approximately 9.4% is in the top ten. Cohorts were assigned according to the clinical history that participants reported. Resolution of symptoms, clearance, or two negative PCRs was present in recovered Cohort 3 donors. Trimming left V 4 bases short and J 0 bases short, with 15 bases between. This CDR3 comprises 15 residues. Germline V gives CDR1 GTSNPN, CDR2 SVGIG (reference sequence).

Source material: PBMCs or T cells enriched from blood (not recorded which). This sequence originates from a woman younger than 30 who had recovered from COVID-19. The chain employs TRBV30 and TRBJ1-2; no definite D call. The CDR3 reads CAWTNGVGANYGYTF. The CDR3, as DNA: TGTGCCTGGACTAACGGGGTGGGAGCTAACTATGGCTACACCTTC.